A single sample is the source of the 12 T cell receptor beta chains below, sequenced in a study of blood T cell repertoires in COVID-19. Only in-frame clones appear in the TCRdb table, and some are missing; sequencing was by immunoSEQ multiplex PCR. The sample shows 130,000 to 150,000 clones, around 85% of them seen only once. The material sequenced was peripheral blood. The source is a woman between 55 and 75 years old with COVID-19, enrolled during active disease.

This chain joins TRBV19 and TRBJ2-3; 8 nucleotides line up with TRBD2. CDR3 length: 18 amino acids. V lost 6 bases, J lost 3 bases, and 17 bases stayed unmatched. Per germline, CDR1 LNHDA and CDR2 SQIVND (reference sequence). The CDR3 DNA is TGTGCCAGTAGCCCCTTTAGCCCCAGCGGGGGTCGGACAGATACGCAGTATTTT. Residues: CASSPFSPSGGRTDTQYF.

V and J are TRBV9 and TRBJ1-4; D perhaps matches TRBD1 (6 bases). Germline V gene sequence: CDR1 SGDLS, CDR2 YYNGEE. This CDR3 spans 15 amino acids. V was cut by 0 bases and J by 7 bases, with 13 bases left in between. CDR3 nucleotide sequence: TGTGCCAGCAGCGTAGATTGGGGGCTGCGTGAAAAACTGTTTTTT. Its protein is CASSVDWGLREKLFF.

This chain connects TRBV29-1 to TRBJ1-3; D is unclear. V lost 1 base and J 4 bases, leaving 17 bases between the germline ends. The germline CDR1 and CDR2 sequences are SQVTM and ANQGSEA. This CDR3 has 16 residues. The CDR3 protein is CSVEGRGYDSGNTIYF. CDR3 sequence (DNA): TGCAGCGTTGAAGGTCGAGGGTACGACTCGGGAAACACCATATATTTT.

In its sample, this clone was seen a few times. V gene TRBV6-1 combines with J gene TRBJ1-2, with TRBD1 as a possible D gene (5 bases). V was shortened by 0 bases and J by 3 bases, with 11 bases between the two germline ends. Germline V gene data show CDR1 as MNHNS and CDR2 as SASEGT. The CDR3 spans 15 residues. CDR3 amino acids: CASSEAFQGDYGYTF. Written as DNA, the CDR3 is TGTGCCAGCAGTGAAGCGTTCCAGGGTGACTATGGCTACACCTTC.

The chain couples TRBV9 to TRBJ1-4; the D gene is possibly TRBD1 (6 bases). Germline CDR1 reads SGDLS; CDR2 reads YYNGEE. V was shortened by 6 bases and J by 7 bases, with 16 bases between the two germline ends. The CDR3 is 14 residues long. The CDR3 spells CASTRTVGSEKLFF. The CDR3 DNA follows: TGTGCCAGCACACGGACAGTGGGGTCTGAAAAACTGTTTTTT.

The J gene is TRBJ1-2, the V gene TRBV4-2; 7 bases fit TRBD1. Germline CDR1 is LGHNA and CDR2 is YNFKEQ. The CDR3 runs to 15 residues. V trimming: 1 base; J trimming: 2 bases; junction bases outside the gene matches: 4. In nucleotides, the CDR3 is TGTGCCAGCAGCCAAGTTGAGGGGGCAAACTATGGCTACACCTTC. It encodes CASSQVEGANYGYTF.

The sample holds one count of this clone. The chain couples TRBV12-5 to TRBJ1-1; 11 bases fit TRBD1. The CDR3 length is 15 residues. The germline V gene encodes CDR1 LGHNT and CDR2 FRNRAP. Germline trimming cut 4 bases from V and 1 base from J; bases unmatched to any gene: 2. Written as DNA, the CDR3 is TGTGCTAGTGGTTCGGGACAGGGGGGGAACACTGAAGCTTTCTTT. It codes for CASGSGQGGNTEAFF.

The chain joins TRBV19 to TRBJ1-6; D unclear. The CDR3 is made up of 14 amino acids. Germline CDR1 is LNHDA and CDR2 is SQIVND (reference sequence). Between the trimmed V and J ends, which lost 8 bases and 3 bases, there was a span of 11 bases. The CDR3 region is CASRSLNYNSPLHF. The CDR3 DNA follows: TGTGCCAGTCGGTCACTGAACTATAATTCACCCCTCCACTTT.

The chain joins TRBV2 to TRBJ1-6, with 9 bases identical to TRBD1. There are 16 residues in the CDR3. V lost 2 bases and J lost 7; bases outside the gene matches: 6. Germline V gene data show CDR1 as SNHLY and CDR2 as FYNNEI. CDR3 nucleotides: TGTGCCAGCAGTGAACGCGGGACAGGGAGCAATTCACCCCTCCACTTT. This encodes CASSERGTGSNSPLHF.

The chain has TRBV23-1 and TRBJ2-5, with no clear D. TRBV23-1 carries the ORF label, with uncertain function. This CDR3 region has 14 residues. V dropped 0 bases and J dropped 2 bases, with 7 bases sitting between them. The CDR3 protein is CASSQSRAQETQYF. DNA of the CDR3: TGCGCCAGCAGTCAATCTCGCGCTCAAGAGACCCAGTACTTC.

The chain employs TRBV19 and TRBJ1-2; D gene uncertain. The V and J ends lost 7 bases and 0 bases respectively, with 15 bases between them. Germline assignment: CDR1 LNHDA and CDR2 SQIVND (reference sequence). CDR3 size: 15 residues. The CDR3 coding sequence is TGTGCCAGTAACCAGGCGATACAGACTAACTATGGCTACACCTTC. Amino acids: CASNQAIQTNYGYTF.

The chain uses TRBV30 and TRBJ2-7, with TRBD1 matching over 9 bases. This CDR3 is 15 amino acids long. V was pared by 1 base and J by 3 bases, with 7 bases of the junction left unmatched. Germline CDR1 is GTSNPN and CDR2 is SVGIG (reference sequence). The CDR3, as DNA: TGTGCCTGGAGTGCACCGACAGGGGGTATCTACGAGCAGTACTTC. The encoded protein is CAWSAPTGGIYEQYF.